This is a list of T cell receptor beta chains from one sample in a study of control samples from healthy donors and cancer patients. Generated by immunoSEQ multiplex PCR, the TCRdb table keeps only in-frame clones and is missing some. The sample has 29,000 or so clones, around 90% seen once; the top ten hold about 4.3%. The specimen was formalin-fixed, paraffin-embedded tissue. All receptors come from a female donor with melanoma. CDR3s include the opening cysteine and the closing phenylalanine or tryptophan. The D gene is left open where the match is weak. Clone size is given for some rows only: seen once, a few or many times, or a class if the clone is expanded.

>TRBV5-1|-|TRBD2|TRBJ2-3
CASSFFVPGTSGRATGDTQYF
TGCGCCAGCAGCTTCTTTGTGCCCGGGACTAGCGGGAGGGCTACCGGAGATACGCAGTATTTT
>TRBV10-3|-|TRBD2|TRBJ2-7
CAINAAGVSYEQYF
TGTGCCATCAATGCAGCGGGAGTTTCCTACGAGCAGTACTTC
>TRBV19|-|-|TRBJ2-1
CASSSGQYEQFF
TGTGCCAGTAGTAGTGGGCAATATGAGCAGTTCTTC
>TRBV7-2|-|-|TRBJ1-5
CASNGGRPGAHNQPQHF
TGTGCCAGCAATGGGGGGCGTCCCGGGGCTCACAATCAGCCCCAGCATTTT
>TRBV7-2|-|-|TRBJ2-7
CASSSRDRTREQYF
TGTGCCAGCAGCTCCCGAGACAGAACACGCGAGCAGTACTTC
>TRBV19|once|-|TRBJ2-1
CASSNQGLRSYNEQFF
TGTGCCAGTAGTAATCAGGGTTTACGGTCCTACAATGAGCAGTTCTTC
>TRBV5-1|-|-|TRBJ2-7
CASSSGAGAYEQYF
TGCGCCAGCAGCTCTGGGGCAGGAGCCTACGAGCAGTACTTC
>TRBV6-2/TRBV6-3|-|-|TRBJ1-5
CASSYSGVTTQPQHF
TGTGCCAGCAGTTACTCTGGGGTAACCACTCAGCCCCAGCATTTT
>TRBV6-2/TRBV6-3|-|-|TRBJ2-5
CASSYRPYRGPQETQYF
TGTGCCAGCAGTTACCGGCCCTACCGAGGGCCCCAAGAGACCCAGTACTTC
>TRBV19|-|-|TRBJ1-1
CASSGTVNTEAFF
TGTGCCAGTAGTGGGACGGTGAACACTGAAGCTTTCTTT
>TRBV11-3|once|TRBD2|TRBJ2-1
CASSLAGGDEQFF
TGTGCCAGCAGCTTAGCGGGAGGGGATGAGCAGTTCTTC
>TRBV19|few|TRBD2|TRBJ2-5
CASNSGRVETQYF
TGTGCCAGTAATAGCGGGAGGGTTGAGACCCAGTACTTC
>TRBV5-1|-|-|TRBJ1-5
CASSLGGYSNQPQHF
TGCGCCAGCAGCTTGGGAGGCTATAGCAATCAGCCCCAGCATTTT
>TRBV21-1|-|-|TRBJ2-7
CASRAGAYEQYF
TGTGCCAGCAGAGCAGGGGCCTACGAGCAGTACTTC
>TRBV6-5|-|-|TRBJ1-2
CASSPARANWGYTF
TGTGCCAGCAGTCCAGCCAGGGCTAACTGGGGCTACACCTTC
>TRBV18|few|-|TRBJ2-3
CASSPIAGAGDTQYF
TGTGCCAGCTCACCCATCGCGGGGGCGGGAGATACGCAGTATTTT
>TRBV9|-|TRBD1|TRBJ2-7
CASSVGGQGYHEQYF
TGTGCCAGCAGCGTTGGTGGACAGGGGTACCACGAGCAGTACTTC
>TRBV9|-|-|TRBJ1-2
CASSVTVDDYGYTF
TGTGCCAGCAGCGTGACGGTAGATGACTATGGCTACACCTTC
>TRBV3-1/TRBV3-2|-|-|TRBJ2-3
CASSQDQWPPDTQYF
TGTGCCAGCAGCCAAGATCAATGGCCTCCAGATACGCAGTATTTT
>TRBV27|once|TRBD1|TRBJ2-3
CASTHLGQGAADTQYF
TGTGCCAGCACCCACCTTGGGCAGGGGGCGGCAGATACGCAGTATTTT
>TRBV19|-|-|TRBJ1-3
CASSMAGNTIYF
TGTGCCAGTAGTATGGCAGGAAACACCATATATTTT
>TRBV7-2|-|TRBD1|TRBJ1-2
CASSPTGDALGYTF
TGTGCCAGCAGTCCTACAGGGGACGCCTTGGGCTACACCTTC
>TRBV5-1|-|TRBD2|TRBJ2-5
CASSTPNATGTSGAPRAQYF
TGCGCCAGCAGCACACCCAACGCTACCGGGACTAGCGGGGCCCCCAGGGCCCAGTACTTC
>TRBV7-2|-|-|TRBJ1-1
CASSLSGGITTEAFF
TGTGCCAGCAGCTTAAGTGGGGGGATTACCACTGAAGCTTTCTTT
>TRBV4-2|-|TRBD2|TRBJ2-5
CASSPTPSGEPQETQYF
TGTGCCAGCAGCCCGACCCCAAGCGGGGAACCCCAAGAGACCCAGTACTTC
>TRBV6-2/TRBV6-3|-|-|TRBJ1-1
CASSYSAGKAFF
TGTGCCAGCAGTTACTCGGCGGGTAAAGCTTTCTTT
>TRBV18|few|-|TRBJ2-7
CASSRPDIYEQYF
TGTGCCAGCTCACGCCCGGATATCTACGAGCAGTACTTC
>TRBV19|-|-|TRBJ2-7
CASSIVSTRSSYEQYF
TGTGCCAGTAGTATAGTAAGCACAAGGAGCTCCTACGAGCAGTACTTC
>TRBV9|-|-|TRBJ2-1
CASSVGPRNSYDEQFF
TGTGCCAGCAGCGTAGGTCCGAGAAACAGCTACGATGAGCAGTTCTTC
>TRBV6-1|-|TRBD2|TRBJ2-1
CASSEPREGRNEQFF
TGTGCCAGCAGTGAACCCCGGGAGGGCCGAAATGAGCAGTTCTTC
>TRBV7-9|-|TRBD1|TRBJ2-7
CAISGGQAWEQYF
TGTGCCATCTCAGGGGGACAGGCTTGGGAGCAGTACTTC
>TRBV10-3|-|-|TRBJ1-5
CAIREGPNSNQPQHF
TGTGCCATCCGGGAGGGACCAAATAGCAATCAGCCCCAGCATTTT
>TRBV5-1|-|TRBD2|TRBJ2-7
CASSSGTMVSYEQYF
TGCGCCAGCAGCTCTGGGACTATGGTCTCCTACGAGCAGTACTTC
>TRBV2|-|-|TRBJ2-7
CASSPPPYAPSTSSYEQYF
TGTGCCAGCAGCCCACCTCCGTATGCCCCATCTACAAGCTCCTACGAGCAGTACTTC
>TRBV5-1|-|TRBD1|TRBJ2-2
CASSVQGAGTGELFF
TGCGCCAGCAGCGTACAGGGGGCGGGCACCGGGGAGCTGTTTTTT
>TRBV29-1|-|-|TRBJ1-2
CSVEDLRAQGRYGYTF
TGCAGCGTTGAAGACCTCCGGGCACAGGGCCGCTATGGCTACACCTTC
>TRBV5-1|-|-|TRBJ1-4
CASSSEILEEKLFF
TGCGCCAGCAGCTCTGAAATTTTGGAGGAAAAACTGTTTTTT
>TRBV28|-|-|TRBJ2-1
CASMVPTVGEQFF
TGTGCCAGCATGGTCCCCACCGTAGGGGAGCAGTTCTTC
>TRBV29-1|-|-|TRBJ2-4
CSVEDLAENIQYF
TGCAGCGTTGAAGATCTTGCCGAAAACATTCAGTACTTC
>TRBV10-3|-|TRBD1|TRBJ2-1
CAISGGDQGGVYNEQFF
TGTGCCATCAGTGGAGGGGATCAAGGGGGCGTCTACAATGAGCAGTTCTTC
>TRBV7-9|-|-|TRBJ1-1
CASSFPPLWIEGGEAFF
TGTGCCAGCAGCTTTCCCCCGCTTTGGATTGAAGGCGGTGAAGCTTTCTTT
>TRBV18|-|-|TRBJ2-1
CASSPVDNEQFF
TGTGCCAGCTCACCGGTGGACAATGAGCAGTTCTTC
>TRBV5-1|-|TRBD1|TRBJ1-2
CASSDGQGSYGYTF
TGCGCCAGCAGCGATGGACAGGGATCCTATGGCTACACCTTC
>TRBV6-2/TRBV6-3|once|-|TRBJ1-1
CASSFMGQAFF
TGTGCCAGCAGTTTTATGGGGCAAGCTTTCTTT
>TRBV12-3/TRBV12-4|-|-|TRBJ2-1
CASRWGDEQFF
TGTGCCAGCAGGTGGGGGGATGAGCAGTTCTTC
>TRBV7-2|-|TRBD2|TRBJ2-1
CASSLEGLVNNEQFF
TGTGCCAGCAGCTTAGAGGGACTAGTGAACAATGAGCAGTTCTTC
>TRBV5-6|-|-|TRBJ1-6
CASSPDRFSPLHF
TGTGCCAGCAGCCCTGACAGGTTTTCACCCCTCCACTTT
>TRBV6-1|-|-|TRBJ1-1
CASSEGPRGEAFF
TGTGCCAGCAGTGAAGGCCCGCGGGGGGAAGCTTTCTTT
>TRBV5-4|once|TRBD2|TRBJ2-3
CASSSSGLATHRVYF
TGTGCCAGCAGCTCATCGGGACTAGCGACACACCGAGTGTATTTT
>TRBV9|-|TRBD1|TRBJ2-3
CASTPGQNTDTQYF
TGTGCCAGCACTCCGGGACAGAACACAGATACGCAGTATTTT
>TRBV6-2/TRBV6-3|-|-|TRBJ2-1
CASSAIIEQFF
TGTGCCAGCAGCGCCATTATTGAGCAGTTCTTC
>TRBV18|-|-|TRBJ1-1
CASSQGIETEAFF
TGTGCCAGCTCTCAGGGAATAGAGACTGAAGCTTTCTTT
>TRBV11-2|-|TRBD2|TRBJ2-1
CASSLRDYLGGEQFF
TGTGCCAGCAGCTTAAGGGACTACCTTGGCGGTGAGCAGTTCTTC
>TRBV5-1|-|TRBD1|TRBJ2-5
CASSLGQGGQGETQYF
TGCGCCAGCAGCTTGGGACAGGGGGGACAGGGGGAGACCCAGTACTTC
>TRBV6-5|-|-|TRBJ2-2
CASSYVDGELFF
TGTGCCAGCAGTTACGTTGACGGGGAGCTGTTTTTT